The 8 T cell receptor beta chains below were found in one sample sequenced in a study of CD8 T cells in Susac syndrome. When the RNA was reverse transcribed, random hexamers were used with an input of 0.5 to 1 ug. Using its own MiXCR run on the immunoSEQ multiplex PCR reads, TCRdb lists one record per CDR3 protein. The profile shows 160,000 or so distinct CDR3 sequences, about 94% of them singletons. Sequencing used CD4+ T cells from PBMCs. These receptors all come from a human donor in good health.

The CDR3 sequence: CASSPLNSPLHF. The CDR3 DNA follows: TGTGCCAGCAGTCCTCTCAATTCACCCCTCCACTTT. V is TRBV12-3 or TRBV12-4 and J is TRBJ1-6; no reliable D call. Trimming stripped 5 bases from V and 7 bases from J, with 6 bases between. This CDR3 contains 12 residues.

CDR3 nucleotides: TGTGCCAGCAGTTATCCCCCAGGCTATGGCGAGCAGTACTTC. It yields the protein CASSYPPGYGEQYF. The chain combines TRBV6-2 or TRBV6-3 with TRBJ2-7; no firm D call. CDR1 MNHEY and CDR2 SVGEGT come from the germline V gene. CDR3 size: 14 residues. V was shortened by 3 bases and J by 6 bases, with 15 bases between the two germline ends.

V is TRBV18 and J is TRBJ1-6; 8 bases map to TRBD1. In germline, CDR1 is KGHSH, CDR2 LQKENI. J lost 8 bases, V lost 3 bases, and 0 bases had no gene match. The CDR3 extends over 13 amino acids. For the CDR3, the DNA is TGTGCCAGCTCACCGGGACAGGATTCACCCCTCCACTTT. It is translated as CASSPGQDSPLHF.

The V gene is TRBV20-1, the J gene TRBJ1-6; maybe TRBD1 (5 bases). Germline CDR1 reads DFQATT; CDR2 reads SNEGSKA (reference sequence). The CDR3 is made up of 13 amino acids. The V end lost 6 bases, the J end lost 8 bases, and 14 bases lay between the germline ends. CDR3 DNA sequence: TGCAGTGCGCCGACAGTTCTCGATTCACCCCTCCACTTT. Its protein is CSAPTVLDSPLHF.

The chain has TRBV2 and TRBJ1-5; D not certain. The germline V gene has CDR1 SNHLY and CDR2 FYNNEI. V lost 4 bases and J 10 bases, leaving 11 bases between the germline ends. The CDR3 spans 12 residues. The CDR3 nucleotides are TGTGCCAGCAGTGCGTCCCTGGGACCCCAGCATTTT. It translates to CASSASLGPQHF.

This clonotype was recorded once. V usage is TRBV20-1 and J usage is TRBJ1-5; D gene uncertain. Germline CDR1 DFQATT, CDR2 SNEGSKA (reference sequence). Trimming stripped 5 bases from V and 0 bases from J, with 8 bases between. CDR3 length: 13 amino acids. The CDR3 nucleotides are TGCAGTGCTGAAAGTGATAGCAATCAGCCCCAGCATTTT. It codes for CSAESDSNQPQHF.

The CDR3 spells CSARTGSSNQPQHF. In nucleotides, the CDR3 is TGCAGTGCTAGGACAGGGAGCAGCAATCAGCCCCAGCATTTT. The V and J genes are TRBV20-1 and TRBJ1-5; the match to TRBD1 covers 7 bases. With V trimmed by 3 bases and J by 1 base, 3 bases remained unmatched. The V gene's germline CDR1 is DFQATT and CDR2 SNEGSKA (reference sequence). The CDR3 has 14 amino acids.

The genes are TRBV12-3 or TRBV12-4 and TRBJ1-1; tentative D call: TRBD1 (5 bases). V was cut by 9 bases and J by 6 bases, with 20 bases left in between. CDR3 size: 14 residues. The CDR3 region has the DNA TGTGCCAGTAACCCCCAGGACCGGGGCGCTGAAGCTTTCTTT. It is translated as CASNPQDRGAEAFF.